Listed below are T cell receptor beta chains from one sample, sequenced in a study of control samples from healthy donors and cancer patients. Sequencing was performed with immunoSEQ multiplex PCR; in TCRdb, only in-frame clones are kept and a portion is missing. The repertoire consists of around 200,000 clones, with over 90% occurring once and the leading ten covering approximately 1.6%. The sample comprised blood. These receptors were taken from a man aged 45-65 years in good health. CDR3s include the opening cysteine and the closing phenylalanine or tryptophan. A D gene is named only where the DNA matches it firmly. A clone size is listed for some rows: how often the clone was seen (once, few, many), or a class if it is expanded.

d_call,clone_size,v_call,j_call,cdr3_aa
NA,once,TRBV27,TRBJ1-6,CASSLRFGLGASYNSPLHF
TRBD1,NA,TRBV4-1,TRBJ1-1,CASSQEDRVGAEAFF
NA,NA,TRBV7-9,TRBJ2-5,CASSLGGGRGTQYF
TRBD2,once,TRBV14,TRBJ2-1,CASSISGGPYNEQFF
TRBD1,NA,TRBV27,TRBJ2-3,CASSLEGTGTGGLAQYF
TRBD1,NA,TRBV2,TRBJ1-6,CASRTGRNSPLHF
NA,NA,TRBV20-1,TRBJ2-4,CSVVVAPFQYF
NA,NA,TRBV6-4,TRBJ1-2,CASSRLRHRYGYTF
TRBD1,NA,TRBV28,TRBJ1-1,CASSVLRGLRTEAFF
NA,once,TRBV28,TRBJ1-5,CASSSLHQPQHF
NA,NA,TRBV24-1,TRBJ2-5,CATSDAGHQETQYF
NA,NA,TRBV6-4,TRBJ2-3,CASKIGHSTDTQYF
NA,NA,TRBV19,TRBJ1-5,CASSIGGGRGQPQHF
TRBD2,NA,TRBV2,TRBJ2-1,CASRGTSGTYNEQFF
TRBD1,NA,TRBV27,TRBJ1-4,CASSSGTGEGTNEKLFF
NA,NA,TRBV3-1/TRBV3-2,TRBJ2-3,CASSPSGAHTQYF
NA,NA,TRBV21-1,TRBJ1-5,CASSSRTGSNQPQHF
NA,NA,TRBV7-9,TRBJ2-6,CASSPWATLSGANVLTF
NA,NA,TRBV6-6,TRBJ2-5,CASSYSGQETQYF
NA,NA,TRBV6-5,TRBJ1-1,CASSYSTGLNTEAFF
NA,NA,TRBV7-7,TRBJ1-1,CASSLQKDTEAFF
NA,once,TRBV4-1,TRBJ1-5,CASSQVGTGPQHF
NA,NA,TRBV5-6,TRBJ1-5,CASSWGVRGNQPQHF
TRBD2,NA,TRBV5-1,TRBJ2-1,CASGSGGGYRGEQFF
NA,once,TRBV7-2,TRBJ1-1,CASNGDYHGTEAFF
TRBD2,NA,TRBV3-1/TRBV3-2,TRBJ2-7,CASSRAGGPYEQYF
NA,NA,TRBV3-1/TRBV3-2,TRBJ1-2,CASSPGTLQEGYTF
NA,NA,TRBV5-1,TRBJ2-3,CASSLTRGPLSTDTQYF
NA,NA,TRBV19,TRBJ1-4,CASSIRTGNEKLFF
TRBD2,NA,TRBV10-3,TRBJ2-5,CAISENLAGEETQYF
TRBD1,NA,TRBV30,TRBJ2-7,CAWSGGQGSAYEQYF
TRBD2,NA,TRBV4-3,TRBJ2-5,CASSQEASGNLWWETQYF
NA,NA,TRBV28,TRBJ1-3,CASSFRALSSGNTIYF
NA,once,TRBV5-1,TRBJ2-2,CASSLAARANTGELFF
NA,once,TRBV5-1,TRBJ1-1,CASSLDPSQRAFF